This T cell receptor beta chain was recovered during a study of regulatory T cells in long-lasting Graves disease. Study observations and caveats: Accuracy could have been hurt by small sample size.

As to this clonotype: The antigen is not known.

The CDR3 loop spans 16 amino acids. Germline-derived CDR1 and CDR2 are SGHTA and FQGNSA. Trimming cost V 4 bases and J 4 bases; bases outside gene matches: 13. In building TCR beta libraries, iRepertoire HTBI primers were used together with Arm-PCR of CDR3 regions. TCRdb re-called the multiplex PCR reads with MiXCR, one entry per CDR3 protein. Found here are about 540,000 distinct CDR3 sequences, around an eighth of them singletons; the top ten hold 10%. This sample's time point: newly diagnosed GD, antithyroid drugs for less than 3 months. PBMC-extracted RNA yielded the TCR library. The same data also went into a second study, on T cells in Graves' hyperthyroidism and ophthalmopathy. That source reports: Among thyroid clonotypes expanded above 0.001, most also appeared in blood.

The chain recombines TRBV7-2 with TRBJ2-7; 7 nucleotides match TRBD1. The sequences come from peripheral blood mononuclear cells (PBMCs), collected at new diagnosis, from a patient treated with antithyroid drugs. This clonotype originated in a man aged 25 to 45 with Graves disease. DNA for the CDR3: TGTGCCAGCAGCTCCGGGGACAGAGCTCTTCTTTACGAGCAGTACTTC. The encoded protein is CASSSGDRALLYEQYF.